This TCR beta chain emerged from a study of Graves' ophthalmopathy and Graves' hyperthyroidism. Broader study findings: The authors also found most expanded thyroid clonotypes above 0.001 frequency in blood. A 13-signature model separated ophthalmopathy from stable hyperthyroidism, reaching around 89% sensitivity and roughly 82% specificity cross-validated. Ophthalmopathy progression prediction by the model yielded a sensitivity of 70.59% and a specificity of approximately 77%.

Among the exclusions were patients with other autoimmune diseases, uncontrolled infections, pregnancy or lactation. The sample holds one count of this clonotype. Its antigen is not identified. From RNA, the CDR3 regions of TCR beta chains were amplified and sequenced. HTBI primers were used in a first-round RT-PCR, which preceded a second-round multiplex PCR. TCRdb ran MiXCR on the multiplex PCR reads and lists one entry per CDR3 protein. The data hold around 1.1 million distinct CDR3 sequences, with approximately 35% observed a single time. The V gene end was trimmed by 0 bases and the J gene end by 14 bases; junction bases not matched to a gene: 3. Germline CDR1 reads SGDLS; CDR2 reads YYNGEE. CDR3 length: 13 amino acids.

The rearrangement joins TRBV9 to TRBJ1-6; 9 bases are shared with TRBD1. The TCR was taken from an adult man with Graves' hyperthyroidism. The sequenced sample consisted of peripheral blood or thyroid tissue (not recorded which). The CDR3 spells CASSVETGGALHF. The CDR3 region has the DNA TGTGCCAGCAGCGTAGAGACAGGGGGAGCCCTCCACTTT.